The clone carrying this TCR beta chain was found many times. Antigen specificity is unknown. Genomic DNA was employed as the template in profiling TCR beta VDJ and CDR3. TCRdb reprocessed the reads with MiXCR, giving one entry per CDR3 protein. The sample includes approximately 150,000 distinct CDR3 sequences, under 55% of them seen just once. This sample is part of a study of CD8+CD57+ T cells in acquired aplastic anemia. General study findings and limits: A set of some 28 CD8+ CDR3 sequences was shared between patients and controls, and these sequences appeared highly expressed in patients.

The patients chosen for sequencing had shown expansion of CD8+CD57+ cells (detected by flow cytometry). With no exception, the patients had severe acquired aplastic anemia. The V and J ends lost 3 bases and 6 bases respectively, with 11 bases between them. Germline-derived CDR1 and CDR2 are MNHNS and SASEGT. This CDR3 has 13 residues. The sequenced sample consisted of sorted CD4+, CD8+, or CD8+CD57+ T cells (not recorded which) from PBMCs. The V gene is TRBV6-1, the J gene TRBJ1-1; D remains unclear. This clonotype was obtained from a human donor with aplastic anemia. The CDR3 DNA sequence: TGTGCCAGCAGTGATGGGCCACCGCCTGAAGCTTTCTTT. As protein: CASSDGPPPEAFF.